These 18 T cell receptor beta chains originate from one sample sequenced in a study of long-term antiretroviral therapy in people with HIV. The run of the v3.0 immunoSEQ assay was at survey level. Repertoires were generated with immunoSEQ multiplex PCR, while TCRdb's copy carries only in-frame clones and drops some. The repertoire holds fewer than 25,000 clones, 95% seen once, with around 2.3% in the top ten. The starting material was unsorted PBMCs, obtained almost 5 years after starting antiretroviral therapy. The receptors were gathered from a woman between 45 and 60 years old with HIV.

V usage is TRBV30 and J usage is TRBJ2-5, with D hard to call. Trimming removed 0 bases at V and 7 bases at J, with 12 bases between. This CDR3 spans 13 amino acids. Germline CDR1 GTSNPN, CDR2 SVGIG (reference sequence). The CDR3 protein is CAWSVARRRTQYF. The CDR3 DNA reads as TGTGCCTGGAGTGTAGCTAGGCGTAGGACCCAGTACTTC.

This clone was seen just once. The CDR3 loop reads CASGATGPIGADTQYF. DNA of the CDR3: TGTGCCAGTGGCGCTACAGGGCCTATAGGAGCAGATACGCAGTATTTT. The V gene is TRBV19, the J gene TRBJ2-3; D perhaps matches TRBD1 (6 bases). V was pared by 8 bases and J by 4 bases, with 22 bases between. This CDR3 spans 16 amino acids. Germline V gene data show CDR1 as LNHDA and CDR2 as SQIVND (reference sequence).

Written as DNA, the CDR3 is TGTGCCAGTAGTTTCCCGTCGGACAGCACCCTCAATCAGCCCCAGCATTTT. Amino acids: CASSFPSDSTLNQPQHF. V and J are TRBV19 and TRBJ1-5; a weak D match, TRBD1 (6 bases). Germline assignment: CDR1 LNHDA and CDR2 SQIVND (reference sequence). Trimming cost V 5 bases and J 3 bases, with 20 bases left between them. The length of the CDR3 is 17 residues.

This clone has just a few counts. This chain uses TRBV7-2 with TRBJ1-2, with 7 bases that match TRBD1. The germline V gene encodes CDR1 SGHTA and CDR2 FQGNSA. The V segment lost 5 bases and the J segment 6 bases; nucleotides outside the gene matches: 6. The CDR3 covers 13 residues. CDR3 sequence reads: CASSRDRANGYTF. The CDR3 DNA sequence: TGTGCCAGCAGCCGAGACAGGGCCAATGGCTACACCTTC.

The CDR3 loop is CASSYGPQETQYF. The CDR3 DNA follows: TGTGCCAGCAGTTACGGGCCCCAAGAGACCCAGTACTTC. This chain uses TRBV6-5 with TRBJ2-5; D remains unclear. Germline V CDR1 and CDR2: MNHEY, SVGAGI. This CDR3 contains 13 residues. V was pared by 2 bases and J by 1 base, with 5 bases between.

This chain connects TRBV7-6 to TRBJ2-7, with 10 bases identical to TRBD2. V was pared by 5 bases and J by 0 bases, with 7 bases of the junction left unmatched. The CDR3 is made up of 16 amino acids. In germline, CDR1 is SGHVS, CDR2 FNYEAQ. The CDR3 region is CASSLRLAGNSYEQYF. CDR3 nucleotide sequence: TGTGCCAGCAGCCTTAGACTAGCGGGTAACTCCTACGAGCAGTACTTC.

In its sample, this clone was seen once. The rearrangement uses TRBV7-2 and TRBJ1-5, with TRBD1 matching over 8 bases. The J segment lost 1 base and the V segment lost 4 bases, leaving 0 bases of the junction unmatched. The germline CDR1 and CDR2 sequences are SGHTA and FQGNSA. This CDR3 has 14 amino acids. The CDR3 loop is CASSWTGSNQPQHF. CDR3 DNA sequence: TGTGCCAGCAGCTGGACAGGGAGCAATCAGCCCCAGCATTTT.

CDR3 protein: CASSRQGSTDTQYF. For the CDR3, the DNA is TGTGCCAGCAGCAGACAGGGTAGCACAGATACGCAGTATTTT. J is TRBJ2-3 and V is TRBV5-6; 7 bases map to TRBD1. Per the germline V gene, CDR1 is SGHDT and CDR2 is YYEEEE. The J segment lost 0 bases and the V segment lost 4 bases, leaving 2 bases of the junction unmatched. The CDR3 contains 14 residues.

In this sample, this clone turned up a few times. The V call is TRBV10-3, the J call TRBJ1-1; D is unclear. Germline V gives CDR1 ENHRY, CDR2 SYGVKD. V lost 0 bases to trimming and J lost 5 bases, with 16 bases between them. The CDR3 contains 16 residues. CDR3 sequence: CAISESVWEGRTEAFF. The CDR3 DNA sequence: TGTGCCATCAGTGAGTCAGTTTGGGAAGGGCGAACTGAAGCTTTCTTT.

The CDR3 nucleotides read TGTGCCAGCAGCTTAGTCGGTCAGCCCCAGCATTTT. This translates into CASSLVGQPQHF. The gene calls are TRBV7-9 and TRBJ1-5; D is ambiguous. Germline assignment: CDR1 SEHNR and CDR2 FQNEAQ (reference sequence). The ends were cut back, 1 base at V and 6 bases at J, with 4 bases in the middle. The CDR3 has 12 amino acids.

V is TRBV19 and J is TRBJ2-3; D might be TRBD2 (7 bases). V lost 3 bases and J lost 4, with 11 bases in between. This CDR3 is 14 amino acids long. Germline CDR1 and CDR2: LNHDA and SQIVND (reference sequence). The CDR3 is CASSIKGGADTQYF. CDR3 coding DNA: TGTGCCAGTAGTATCAAGGGGGGGGCAGATACGCAGTATTTT.

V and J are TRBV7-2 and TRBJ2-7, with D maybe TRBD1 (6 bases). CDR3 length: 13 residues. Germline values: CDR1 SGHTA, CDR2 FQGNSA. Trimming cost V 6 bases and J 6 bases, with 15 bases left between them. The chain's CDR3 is CASRPTGSGEQYF. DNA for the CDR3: TGTGCCAGCAGGCCGACAGGATCAGGCGAGCAGTACTTC.

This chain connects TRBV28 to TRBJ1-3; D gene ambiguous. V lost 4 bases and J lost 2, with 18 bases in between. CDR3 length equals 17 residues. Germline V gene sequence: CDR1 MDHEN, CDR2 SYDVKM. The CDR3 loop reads CASSSPKEWTPGNTIYF. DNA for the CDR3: TGTGCCAGCAGTTCGCCCAAGGAATGGACGCCTGGAAACACCATATATTTT.

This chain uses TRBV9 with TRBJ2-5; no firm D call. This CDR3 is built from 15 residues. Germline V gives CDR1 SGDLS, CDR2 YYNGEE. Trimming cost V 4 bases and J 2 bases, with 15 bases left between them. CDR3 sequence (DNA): TGTGCCAGCAGCCAATCCGGTGGGCCTCAAGAGACCCAGTACTTC. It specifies CASSQSGGPQETQYF. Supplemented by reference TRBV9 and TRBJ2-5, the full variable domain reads DSGVTQTPKHLITATGQRVTLRCSPRSGDLSVYWYQQSLDQGLQFLIQYYNGEERAKGNILERFSAQQFPDLHSELNLSSLELGDSALYFCASSQSGGPQETQYFGPGTRLLVL.

The CDR3 is CASSRSSGANVLTF. CDR3 bases: TGTGCCAGCAGTAGGAGCTCTGGGGCCAACGTCCTGACTTTC. V and J are TRBV6-1 and TRBJ2-6; no firm D call. The CDR3 is 14 residues long. The germline gives CDR1 MNHNS, CDR2 SASEGT. Trimming removed 5 bases from V and 0 bases from J, with 5 bases in between.

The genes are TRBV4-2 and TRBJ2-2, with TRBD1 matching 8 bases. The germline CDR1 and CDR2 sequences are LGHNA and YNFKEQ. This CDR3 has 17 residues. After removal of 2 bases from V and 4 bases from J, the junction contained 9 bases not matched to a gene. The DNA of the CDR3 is TGTGCCAGCAGCCAACGGACAGGGTCTGTCCCCACCGGGGAGCTGTTTTTT. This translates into CASSQRTGSVPTGELFF.

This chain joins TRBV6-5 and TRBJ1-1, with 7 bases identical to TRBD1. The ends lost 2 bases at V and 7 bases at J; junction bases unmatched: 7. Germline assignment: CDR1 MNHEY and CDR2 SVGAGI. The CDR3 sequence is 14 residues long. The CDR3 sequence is CASSYVGGIDEAFF. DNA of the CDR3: TGTGCCAGCAGTTACGTAGGGGGCATAGATGAAGCTTTCTTT.

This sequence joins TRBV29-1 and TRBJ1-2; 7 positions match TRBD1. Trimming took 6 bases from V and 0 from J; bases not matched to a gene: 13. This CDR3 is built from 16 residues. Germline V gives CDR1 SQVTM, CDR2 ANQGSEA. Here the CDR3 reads CSVGGVDRATNYGYTF. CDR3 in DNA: TGCAGCGTAGGGGGGGTTGACAGGGCCACTAACTATGGCTACACCTTC.